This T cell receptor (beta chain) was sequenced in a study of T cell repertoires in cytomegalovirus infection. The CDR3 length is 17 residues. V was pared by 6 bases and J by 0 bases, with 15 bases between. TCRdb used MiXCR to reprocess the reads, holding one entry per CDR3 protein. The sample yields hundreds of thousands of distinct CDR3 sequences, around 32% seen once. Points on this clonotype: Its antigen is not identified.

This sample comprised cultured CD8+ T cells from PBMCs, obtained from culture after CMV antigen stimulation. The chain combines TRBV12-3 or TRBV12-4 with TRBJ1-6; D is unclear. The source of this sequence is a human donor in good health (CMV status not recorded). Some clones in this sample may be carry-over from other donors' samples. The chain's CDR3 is CASSSGPLGSYNSPLHF. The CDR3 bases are TGTGCCAGCAGCTCCGGACCTTTGGGCTCCTATAATTCACCCCTCCACTTT.